The entry that follows covers one TCR beta chain sequence. Germline assignment: CDR1 KGHSH and CDR2 LQKENI. The CDR3 length is 15 residues. V lost 3 bases, J lost 0 bases, and 9 bases lay in between. The data were obtained in a study of cytomegalovirus exposure and HLA in healthy donors. 60 Vbeta and 13 Jbeta primers were used in PCR. Sequencing was performed with immunoSEQ multiplex PCR; in TCRdb, only in-frame clones are kept and a portion is missing. This repertoire shows 160,000 or so clones, 65% to 80% found once; its top ten account for 6.5% to 8.5%. The chain has TRBV18 and TRBJ2-4; perhaps TRBD1 as D (6 bases). Material: PBMCs. This clonotype was sampled from a woman aged 40-49 years in good health and CMV-seropositive. CDR3 sequence reads: CASSPDSIAKNIQYF. The CDR3 nucleotides read TGTGCCAGCTCACCGGACAGTATAGCCAAAAACATTCAGTACTTC. Supplemented by reference TRBV18 and TRBJ2-4, the full variable domain reads NAGVMQNPRHLVRRRGQEARLRCSPMKGHSHVYWYRQLPEEGLKFMVYLQKENIIDESGMPKERFSAEFPKEGPSILRIQQVVRGDSAAYFCASSPDSIAKNIQYFGAGTRLSVL.